These T cell receptor beta chains were read from a single sample in a study of T-cell reconstitution after alpha-beta-depleted transplantation in children. TCRdb processed the PCR reads anew with MiXCR; each CDR3 protein has one entry. The repertoire holds over 400,000 distinct CDR3 sequences, with approximately 13% as singletons. The sample here was PBMCs from the stem cell graft donor, taken from the stem cell graft. These receptors were obtained from a human donor who donated a stem cell graft to a child with combined immunodeficiency. The conserved cysteine and the conserved F or W are not part of the CDR3 here. The D gene is left open where the match is weak. Part of the rows lack a size; the others show once, few, many or a class for expanded clones.

J gene	D gene	V gene	clone size	CDR3 protein
TRBJ2-5	NA	TRBV12-3/TRBV12-4	many	ASSFSTDRSQETQY
TRBJ2-5	TRBD1	TRBV20-1	many	SARDRGTETQY
TRBJ2-1	NA	TRBV21-1	few	ASKKGGWSSYNEQF
TRBJ1-1	TRBD1	TRBV6-1	NA	ASSLGTGITAF
TRBJ2-3	NA	TRBV20-1	few	SVQIGWGESTDTQY
TRBJ2-3	NA	TRBV5-1	few	ASSLRGPDTDTQY
TRBJ2-1	NA	TRBV29-1	NA	SVGSYNEQF
TRBJ1-2	NA	TRBV29-1	few	SVWRTDYGYT
TRBJ2-1	NA	TRBV4-3	NA	ASTPHSGLNEQF
TRBJ1-1	NA	TRBV6-2/TRBV6-3	NA	ASSVGFNTEAF
TRBJ2-7	TRBD1	TRBV29-1	many	SVEDPGGYEQY
TRBJ1-1	NA	TRBV6-2/TRBV6-3	NA	ASSYYQGPTEAF
TRBJ2-1	TRBD2	TRBV3-1	NA	ASSHGTSGNEQF
TRBJ1-5	NA	TRBV27	few	ASSLSGVRQPQH
TRBJ2-5	NA	TRBV12-3/TRBV12-4	many	ASTTGQKETQY
TRBJ2-3	TRBD2	TRBV27	NA	ASSLLPPTRTSGGFTDTQY
TRBJ2-7	NA	TRBV5-4	once	ASSFWDGVLEQY
TRBJ2-7	NA	TRBV20-1	many	SARDDPASSYEQY
TRBJ2-1	NA	TRBV15	many	ATSRPSNSYNEQF
TRBJ2-7	NA	TRBV11-2	few	ASSYTDGAYEQY
TRBJ2-1	TRBD2	TRBV11-2	NA	ASSGQRGGSYNEQF
TRBJ2-5	NA	TRBV18	NA	ASSPGSKYQETQY
TRBJ1-5	NA	TRBV10-3	NA	AISETDGVQPQH
TRBJ1-2	TRBD1	TRBV15	few	ATSRPDRDYGYT
TRBJ2-7	TRBD1	TRBV4-3	many	ASSPGQASYEQY
TRBJ1-4	NA	TRBV4-2	NA	ASSQQGLREKLF
TRBJ2-3	TRBD2	TRBV2	many	ASTLAGDGTDTQY
TRBJ2-7	NA	TRBV11-2	NA	ASSLIGIGDEQY
TRBJ1-5	NA	TRBV29-1	many	SVAQGFNQPQH
TRBJ1-1	TRBD1	TRBV11-2	NA	ASSLEDRGRPPNTEAF
TRBJ2-3	TRBD2	TRBV5-1	many	ASSLESGRGADTQY
TRBJ1-5	NA	TRBV15	NA	ATSRDGKGNQPQH
TRBJ2-7	TRBD1	TRBV24-1	NA	ATSDLPTGGYEQY
TRBJ2-2	NA	TRBV7-2	NA	ASSGQGRLGTGELF
TRBJ2-4	TRBD1	TRBV9	many	ASSVNPGQGSIQY
TRBJ2-7	NA	TRBV15	many	ATSRPIGTSYEQY
TRBJ2-2	NA	TRBV7-2	NA	ASSLAYSRTGELF
TRBJ1-1	NA	TRBV3-1	NA	ATSPYSLLALNTEAF
TRBJ2-1	NA	TRBV24-1	NA	ATSGDQDNEQF